Listed here is a single T cell receptor (beta chain). Its antigen is not known. This record belongs to a study of T-cell memory formation after mild COVID-19. Study details: Most TCR clusters belonged to a single donor. Study-wide findings and caveats: Of the contracting clones, CD4+ ones lay mainly in CM and EM, and CD8+ ones in EMRA. From day 15 to 85, contracting clones were balanced between CD4 and CD8, whereas later expanders leaned toward CD4+.

cDNA libraries for TCR alpha and TCR beta, carrying sample barcodes and UMIs, came from 5'RACE with constant-segment primers. TCRdb re-called the 5' RACE reads with MiXCR, one entry per CDR3 protein. The sample includes over 450,000 distinct CDR3 sequences, 20% seen only once; the top ten take approximately 12%. V lost 0 bases and J 7 bases, leaving 16 bases between the germline ends. This CDR3 is 17 amino acids long. Germline V gene sequence: CDR1 MGHRA, CDR2 YSYEKL. Sequenced material: PBMCs or a T cell subset sorted from them (not recorded which). The source of this sequence is an adult woman who had mild COVID-19 (a few samples of this study predate the infection). Cell type and time point are not known. The chain is built from TRBV4-1 and TRBJ1-6; a weak D match, TRBD1 (5 bases). The CDR3 DNA is TGCGCCAGCAGCCAAGAAGCCGGGGGGGGTCGAAATTCACCCCTCCACTTT. The encoded protein is CASSQEAGGGRNSPLHF.